This TCR beta chain comes out of a study of OX40 agonist ivuxolimab in advanced cancers. Whole-study context: In this trial design, patients received ivuxolimab intravenously at 0.01 to 10 mg/kg every 2 weeks. Earlier treatment with anti-PD-1, anti-PD-L1 or anti-CTLA-4 was permitted, and roughly 40% had received some.

About this clone itself: Its cognate antigen is unknown.

Assay used: immunoSEQ multiplex PCR; TCRdb lists only in-frame clones, some missing. The profile shows around 64,000 clones, 84% of them singletons. Regarding the study as a whole: Fewer expanded clones were found on average in CD4+ than in CD8+ T cells.

The sequences come from CD4+ or CD8+ T cells sorted from blood, collected in a trial of the OX40 agonist ivuxolimab. The TCR originated in an adult with an advanced solid tumor such as melanoma, head and neck, liver or kidney cancer.

The CDR3 is CAWTRGGALSTEAFF. As DNA, the CDR3 is TGTGCCTGGACCCGCGGGGGGGCTTTATCCACTGAAGCTTTCTTT. V is TRBV30 and J is TRBJ1-1; tentatively, D is TRBD1 (6 bases). Trimming pared 4 bases from V and 4 bases from J, leaving 19 bases between. There are 15 residues in the CDR3. In germline, CDR1 is GTSNPN, CDR2 SVGIG (reference sequence).